Each of the 2 T cell receptor beta chains below was sequenced from the same sample in a study of chemoradiotherapy in HPV16-positive cancers (dated by TCRdb to 2021 to 2024). The library was built by means of the immunoSEQ multiplex PCR assay. In its TCRdb copy, this immuneACCESS table keeps in-frame sequences only and misses some clones. Where compared with another copy, unresolved V genes explain less than half of these, and the others have no known cause. The sample includes thousands of clones, with less than 75% observed a single time. The leading ten clones occupy approximately 31% of the sample. The biological material was taken from a patient who underwent chemoradiotherapy. These receptors were taken from a human donor with HPV-associated anogenital cancer.

The chain uses TRBV9 and TRBJ2-1, with a tentative D call TRBD2 (6 bases). Trimming stripped 4 bases from V and 4 bases from J, with 15 bases between. The length of the CDR3 is 15 residues. Germline values: CDR1 SGDLS, CDR2 YYNGEE. CDR3: CASSTLGGAYNEQFF. CDR3 nucleotide sequence: TGTGCCAGCAGCACATTGGGGGGTGCGTACAATGAGCAGTTCTTC.

The rearrangement joins TRBV9 to TRBJ1-4, with 9 bases fitting TRBD1. The V gene's germline CDR1 is SGDLS and CDR2 YYNGEE. CDR3 length: 14 amino acids. V dropped 3 bases and J dropped 8; count of bases not matched to a gene: 5. This CDR3 is CASSEDRGGEKLFF. DNA of the CDR3: TGTGCCAGCAGCGAGGACAGGGGCGGCGAAAAACTGTTTTTT.